This TCR beta chain stems from a study of blood T cell repertoires in COVID-19 (dated by TCRdb to about 2020). Study-wide context: Samples covering the acute and convalescent phases of COVID-19 were provided by collaborators in the United States, Italy and Spain. The material from the prospective study consisted of cDNA or gDNA derived from T cells, B-cell-depleted T cells, or PBMCs. The dataset comprised deeply sampled blood TCRbeta repertoires from subjects exposed to, actively infected with, or recovered from COVID-19. The repertoires were released in a freely available public database intended as a resource for research on the immune response to SARS-CoV-2. Samples were obtained from the ongoing ImmuneRACE study (first 160 participants) and from some 1,200 subjects provided by 6 global collaborators. Sample metadata almost always included a de-identified subject ID, COVID-19 status, age in years and sex. Where HLA class I and class II types were available, the types were taken from metadata supplied by the sample provider, not from assay-based typing.

What the authors observed across the whole study: How much clinical and demographic metadata was included differed by source and by participant, and the metadata was provided uncurated.

With regard to this clone: Its binding antigen is unknown. No much larger clone is present one base from it, and per-base qualities are unavailable.

Collaborating institutions collected whole blood in K2EDTA tubes following their own protocols. For TCRbeta analysis, collaborators shipped samples in one of three forms: frozen whole blood, isolated PBMCs, or DNA extracted from either of those sample types. The immunoSEQ Assay, a bias-controlled multiplex PCR, was used to amplify TCRbeta CDR3 regions from genomic DNA. The original methods were these. Nucleated cell counts per sample were estimated from amplification of reference gene primers within the assay. To quantify the absolute abundance of each unique TCRbeta CDR3 rearrangement, sequence reads were collapsed and filtered. For each sample, productive Simpson clonality was calculated as the square root of Simpson's diversity index across productive rearrangements. TCRdb retrieved this table from immuneACCESS and kept in-frame rearrangements only. Not all clones are present; in checked studies, unresolved V genes account for under half, and no reason is known for the remainder. D and trimming were read from the DNA, whereas the V and J calls and clone size are those reported in that table. The sample table holds roughly 56,000 clones, of which roughly 80% were seen once. The ten biggest clones cover around 5% of the sample.

The sequence was collected from a man aged 65 to 79 with acute or convalescent COVID-19. The sequenced sample was peripheral blood.

This receptor carries the CDR3 CASSAQGGWETQYF. The DNA sequence is as follows: TGTGCCAGCAGCGCCCAGGGGGGATGGGAGACCCAGTACTTC. The chain is made from TRBV6-5 and TRBJ2-5; a tentative D call is TRBD1 (7 bases match). The CDR3, cysteine through phenylalanine, is 14 amino acids long. Just the 42-base CDR3 DNA is kept, in frame starting at base 1. V gives up 6 bases and J gives up 5 bases, and the segment between their germline ends measures 16 bases. CDR1 and CDR2, looked up from the germline V gene, are MNHEY and SVGAGI.